This TCR beta chain is from a study of neurological immune-mediated disorders. Overall study findings and caveats: When the repertoires were sorted by phylogenetic grouping, those of 18 of 34 multiple sclerosis patients ended up in one related-CDR3 cluster, a possible signature. The study found the most TCR clonal expansion in HTLV-1-associated myelopathy and the least in multiple sclerosis, below healthy controls.

CDR1 and CDR2 (germline): SGHDT, YYEEEE. The CDR3 extends over 15 amino acids. J gave up 8 bases and V 0 bases, and 8 bases lay outside the gene matches. The cDNA was generated through 5'RACE incorporating 10-nucleotide random UMIs. Each CDR3 protein is one row after TCRdb ran MiXCR on the 5' RACE reads. The sample has 65,000 to 95,000 distinct CDR3 sequences, about 5% seen once. Notes on this clonotype: Its cognate antigen is unknown.

The TCR originated in a woman aged 25 to 39 with multiple sclerosis. The sample was PBMCs. This chain connects TRBV5-6 to TRBJ1-1; 9 nucleotides agree with TRBD1. The CDR3 loop is CASSLEQGAIQEAFF. CDR3 in DNA: TGTGCCAGCAGCTTGGAACAGGGGGCGATACAAGAAGCTTTCTTT.